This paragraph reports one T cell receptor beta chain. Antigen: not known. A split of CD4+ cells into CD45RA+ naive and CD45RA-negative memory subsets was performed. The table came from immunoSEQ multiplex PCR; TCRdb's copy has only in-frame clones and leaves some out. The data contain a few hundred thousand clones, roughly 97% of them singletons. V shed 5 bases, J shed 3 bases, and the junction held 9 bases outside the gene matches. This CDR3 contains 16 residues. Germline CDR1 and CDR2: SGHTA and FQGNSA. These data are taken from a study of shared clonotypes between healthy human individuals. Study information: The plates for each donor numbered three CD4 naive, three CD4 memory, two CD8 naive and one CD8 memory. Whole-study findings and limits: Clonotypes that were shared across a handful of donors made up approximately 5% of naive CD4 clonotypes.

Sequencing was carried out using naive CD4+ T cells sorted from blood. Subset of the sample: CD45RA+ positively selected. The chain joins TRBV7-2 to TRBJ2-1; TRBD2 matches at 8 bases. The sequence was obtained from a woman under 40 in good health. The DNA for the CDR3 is TGTGCCAGCAGCCCTATAGGGACTAGGGGCTACAATGAGCAGTTCTTC. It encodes CASSPIGTRGYNEQFF.